One and the same sample provided the 17 T cell receptor beta chains below, sequenced in a study of cytomegalovirus exposure and HLA in healthy donors. It was with 60 Vbeta and 13 Jbeta primers that the PCR ran. Clones were sequenced by immunoSEQ multiplex PCR, and TCRdb holds only the in-frame ones, with some missing. The listing contains fewer than 200,000 clones. Sequencing input: PBMCs. The receptors shown here come from a man younger than 45 in good health and CMV-seronegative.

J is TRBJ2-5 and V is TRBV6-1; a possible D gene is TRBD2 (6 bases). CDR1 is MNHNS and CDR2 is SASEGT in the germline V gene. Trimming shortened V by 5 bases and J by 1 base, and 14 bases separated the two germline ends. The CDR3 loop spans 15 amino acids. For the CDR3, the DNA is TGTGCCAGCAGTAGACATTCCGGGAGCCAAGAGACCCAGTACTTC. Translation: CASSRHSGSQETQYF.

The chain uses TRBV5-8 and TRBJ2-4, with TRBD2 matching 12 bases. The V segment lost 4 bases and the J segment 8 bases; nucleotides outside the gene matches: 10. Germline loops: CDR1 SGHTS, CDR2 YDEGEE. The CDR3 is made up of 16 amino acids. The CDR3 DNA is TGTGCCAGCAGCCACCGACTAGCGGGGGAAGTGGACATTCAGTACTTC. Translating it yields CASSHRLAGEVDIQYF.

The V call is TRBV7-8, the J call TRBJ2-3; maybe TRBD1 (6 bases). The V end was cut by 4 bases, the J end by 7 bases, with 21 bases between. The CDR3 extends over 16 amino acids. CDR1 and CDR2 from the germline V gene are SGHVS and FQNEAQ. CDR3 bases: TGTGCCAGCAGCTCAAACAGGGCAGGGGTCCCTTATACGCAGTATTTT. It is translated as CASSSNRAGVPYTQYF.

V gene TRBV11-3 combines with J gene TRBJ2-2; the match to TRBD2 covers 14 bases. The CDR3 extends over 16 amino acids. The J segment lost 7 bases and the V segment lost 5 bases, leaving 6 bases of the junction unmatched. The V gene's germline CDR1 is SGHNT and CDR2 YENEEA. CDR3 coding DNA: TGTGCCAGCAGCCCTCGGACTAGCGGGGGGAACGGGGAGCTGTTTTTT. As protein: CASSPRTSGGNGELFF. Complete variable domain (other parts from reference TRBV11-3 and TRBJ2-2): EAGVVQSPRYKIIEKKQPVAFWCNPISGHNTLYWYLQNLGQGPELLIRYENEEAVDDSQLPKDRFSAERLKGVDSTLKIQPAELGDSAVYLCASSPRTSGGNGELFFGEGSRLTVL.

This rearrangement joins TRBV7-2 to TRBJ2-2; D remains ambiguous. CDR1 SGHTA and CDR2 FQGNSA come from the germline V gene. Trimming left V 2 bases short and J 0 bases short, with 10 bases between. CDR3 size: 16 residues. Here the CDR3 DNA reads TGTGCCAGCAGCTTATTTGGCAGGTCGAACACCGGGGAGCTGTTTTTT. Amino acid sequence: CASSLFGRSNTGELFF. Variable domain in full (rest from reference TRBV7-2 and TRBJ2-2): GAGVSQSPSNKVTEKGKDVELRCDPISGHTALYWYRQSLGQGLEFLIYFQGNSAPDKSGLPSDRFSAERTGGSVSTLTIQRTQQEDSAVYLCASSLFGRSNTGELFFGEGSRLTVL.

The rearrangement joins TRBV30 to TRBJ2-1, with 11 bases lining up with TRBD2. J lost 1 base, V lost 2 bases, and 4 bases had no gene match. Looked up from germline, CDR1 is GTSNPN and CDR2 is SVGIG (reference sequence). This CDR3 has 16 residues. The CDR3 nucleotides are TGTGCCTGGAGTAAAGGGACTAGCGGATCCTACAATGAGCAGTTCTTC. It specifies CAWSKGTSGSYNEQFF.

The chain uses TRBV7-3 and TRBJ2-7, with a possible D match to TRBD2 (6 bases). Germline V gene sequence: CDR1 SGHTA, CDR2 FQGTGA. V was clipped by 1 base and J by 2 bases, with 12 bases between them. CDR3 length: 15 amino acids. The CDR3 DNA is TGTGCCAGCAGCTTAAGAGGAGGGAATGCCTACGAGCAGTACTTC. The encoded protein is CASSLRGGNAYEQYF.

The chain recombines TRBV2 with TRBJ2-3; D is undetermined. V was pared by 6 bases and J by 2 bases, with 9 bases between. The CDR3 is 13 amino acids. The germline gives CDR1 SNHLY, CDR2 FYNNEI. Here the CDR3 reads CASSEENTDTQYF. The CDR3 DNA follows: TGTGCCAGCAGCGAGGAGAACACAGATACGCAGTATTTT.

The rearrangement joins TRBV27 to TRBJ1-2; D gene unclear. Between the trimmed V and J ends, which lost 5 bases and 8 bases, there was a span of 18 bases. The CDR3 totals 14 residues. Germline CDR1 MNHEY, CDR2 SMNVEV (reference sequence). The CDR3, as DNA: TGTGCCAGCAGTCAATTGACCCCGGGGATCGGCTACACCTTC. It encodes CASSQLTPGIGYTF.

The chain has TRBV9 and TRBJ1-1, with 9 bases that match TRBD1. Losses at the gene ends were 3 bases for V and 5 bases for J; bases not matched to a gene: 11. The CDR3 length is 16 residues. Germline V gene lookup returns CDR1 SGDLS and CDR2 YYNGEE. CDR3 region: CASSEAPNRGRTEAFF. The CDR3 DNA reads TGTGCCAGCAGCGAGGCCCCTAACAGGGGGCGGACTGAAGCTTTCTTT.

The chain recombines TRBV10-3 with TRBJ1-5, with D tentatively TRBD1 (6 bases). The germline V and J ends were trimmed by 0 bases and 9 bases, with 12 bases remaining between them. There are 14 residues in the CDR3. Germline assignment: CDR1 ENHRY and CDR2 SYGVKD. The CDR3 coding sequence is TGTGCCATCAGTGAGTCCAGGGGAGGGGGGCCCCAGCATTTT. Its protein is CAISESRGGGPQHF.

The chain is built from TRBV6-1 and TRBJ1-5; 7 positions agree with TRBD1. This CDR3 spans 15 amino acids. V was clipped by 4 bases and J by 4 bases; unmatched bases: 7. The V gene's germline CDR1 is MNHNS and CDR2 SASEGT. CDR3 amino acids: CASSVPRQGNQPQHF. The CDR3 DNA follows: TGTGCCAGCAGTGTTCCAAGACAGGGTAATCAGCCCCAGCATTTT.

The chain combines TRBV19 with TRBJ1-5, with D possibly being TRBD1 (5 bases). This CDR3 has 14 amino acids. V was clipped by 5 bases and J by 2 bases, with 10 bases between them. Germline CDR1 reads LNHDA; CDR2 reads SQIVND (reference sequence). CDR3 sequence: CASSLRQRNQPQHF. The CDR3 DNA follows: TGTGCCAGTAGTCTTCGACAGCGCAATCAGCCCCAGCATTTT.

The rearrangement uses TRBV28 and TRBJ1-1, with TRBD1 as a possible D gene (5 bases). V lost 5 bases and J 3 bases, leaving 7 bases between the germline ends. This CDR3 comprises 12 residues. From germline, CDR1 is MDHEN and CDR2 SYDVKM. CDR3 bases: TGTGCCAGCAGTCCGGGGGACACTGAAGCTTTCTTT. Protein product: CASSPGDTEAFF.

This chain connects TRBV5-1 to TRBJ2-3; TRBD1 might be the D (5 bases). V lost 0 bases, J lost 3 bases, and 11 bases lay in between. This CDR3 contains 15 residues. Germline CDR1 and CDR2: SGHRS and YFSETQ. CDR3 sequence reads: CASSLGQILTDTQYF. The CDR3 DNA sequence: TGCGCCAGCAGCTTGGGACAGATACTTACAGATACGCAGTATTTT.

The chain uses TRBV7-9 and TRBJ1-5, with TRBD1 as a possible D gene (5 bases). CDR3 length equals 14 residues. Trimming removed 4 bases from V and 1 base from J, with 8 bases in between. The germline V gene has CDR1 SEHNR and CDR2 FQNEAQ (reference sequence). The CDR3 DNA reads TGTGCCAGCAGCTCCTCAGGGAGCAATCAGCCCCAGCATTTT. Its translation: CASSSSGSNQPQHF.

V and J are TRBV9 and TRBJ2-7; a weak D match, TRBD1 (6 bases). Trimming removed 0 bases from V and 5 bases from J, with 12 bases in between. The germline V gene has CDR1 SGDLS and CDR2 YYNGEE. This CDR3 comprises 14 residues. CDR3 region: CASSVVGTWNEQYF. CDR3 in DNA: TGTGCCAGCAGCGTAGTAGGGACATGGAACGAGCAGTACTTC.